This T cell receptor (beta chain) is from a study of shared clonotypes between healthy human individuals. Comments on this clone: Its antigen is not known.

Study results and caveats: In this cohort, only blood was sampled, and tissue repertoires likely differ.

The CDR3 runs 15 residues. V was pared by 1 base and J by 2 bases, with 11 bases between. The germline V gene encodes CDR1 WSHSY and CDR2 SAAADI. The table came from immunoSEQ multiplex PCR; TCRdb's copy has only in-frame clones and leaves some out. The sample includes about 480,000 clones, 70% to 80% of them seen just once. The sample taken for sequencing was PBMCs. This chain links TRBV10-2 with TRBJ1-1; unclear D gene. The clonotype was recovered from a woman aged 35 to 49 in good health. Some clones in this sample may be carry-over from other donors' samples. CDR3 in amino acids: CASSELLNYNTEAFF. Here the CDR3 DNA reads TGCGCCAGCAGTGAGTTACTAAACTATAACACTGAAGCTTTCTTT.